The source of this T cell receptor beta chain is a study of cytomegalovirus exposure and HLA in healthy donors. Study observations and caveats: Later analysis found that TCR beta chains associated with HLA were more clonally expanded than other, equally common chains. The study carried out a later analysis of TCR beta sequences. It associated around 17,000 of them with specific HLA alleles at a false discovery rate of 0.05.

Though nominally healthy at sampling, donors likely had unrecorded immune exposures. 13 Jbeta primers and 60 Vbeta primers were used for the PCR. Here immunoSEQ multiplex PCR was the method, and the copy in TCRdb shows in-frame clones only, minus some. The table has approximately 60,000 clones, nearly 85% seen once; the top ten hold roughly 1.5%. As to this clone: What it binds is not known.

The specimen sequenced was PBMCs. This TCR was recovered from a man aged 25-45 years in good health and CMV-seronegative.

CDR3 loop: CASSPDRAYGYTF. Written as DNA, the CDR3 is TGTGCCAGCAGCCCTGACAGGGCCTATGGCTACACCTTC. The V and J genes are TRBV28 and TRBJ1-2, with TRBD1 matching over 7 bases. J lost 4 bases, V lost 6 bases, and 5 bases had no gene match. CDR1 and CDR2 (germline): MDHEN, SYDVKM. There are 13 residues in the CDR3.